The clone carrying this TCR beta chain was found a few times. The second PCR ran about 6 to 12 cycles with a sample-barcoded 5' primer and J-beta primers. TCRdb analysed the 5' RACE reads with MiXCR anew, one entry per CDR3 protein. Altogether approximately 900,000 distinct CDR3 sequences are present, almost 30% being singletons, with the ten largest covering roughly 10%. These data are taken from a study of blood T cells in healthy people across ages. This same sample was also part of a study on T cells of mothers and their children. That paper notes: Roughly 6 children and their three healthy Caucasian mothers were the donors. cDNA was made from all extracted RNA, approximately 1.5 ug per 15 ul.

The sequence was collected from a woman aged 40 to 55 in good health. What was sequenced was blood.

The CDR3 DNA reads as TGTGCCAGCAGCGTAGGGGACACCATGGATTCACCCCTCCACTTT. Translation gives CASSVGDTMDSPLHF. This chain joins TRBV9 and TRBJ1-6; tentatively, D is TRBD1 (6 bases). Per the germline V gene, CDR1 is SGDLS and CDR2 is YYNGEE. This CDR3 spans 15 amino acids. Trimming cost V 0 bases and J 8 bases, with 12 bases left between them.